This is a list of T cell receptor beta chains from one sample in a study of OX40 agonist ivuxolimab in advanced cancers. The data were produced by immunoSEQ multiplex PCR, yet TCRdb's version contains in-frame clones alone and is incomplete. The sample has 57,000 or so clones, 92% seen once. The material was CD4+ or CD8+ T cells sorted from blood, obtained in a trial of the OX40 agonist ivuxolimab. Receptors were obtained from an adult with an advanced solid tumor such as melanoma, head and neck, liver or kidney cancer. The CDR3 runs from the conserved cysteine through the conserved F or W. Fields, in order: D gene, V gene, CDR3 length, J gene, CDR3 DNA, CDR3 protein. D genes are given only for firm matches.

.,TRBV9,14,TRBJ2-1,TGTGCCAGCGGAACGGAATGGGGGCGGGATGAGCAGTTCTTC,CASGTEWGRDEQFF
.,TRBV7-9,12,TRBJ1-2,TGTGCCAGCAGCCCTGACAGCTATGGCTACACCTTC,CASSPDSYGYTF
.,TRBV14,14,TRBJ1-2,TGTGCCAGCAGCCATACAGTTCCAAACTATGGCTACACCTTC,CASSHTVPNYGYTF
.,TRBV7-2,13,TRBJ1-3,TGTGCCTGCCAGAAATCGAATGGAAACACCATATATTTT,CACQKSNGNTIYF
TRBD2,TRBV10-3,18,TRBJ2-7,TGTGCCATCAGTGTGGGACTAGCGGGAGGGCCTGGAACCTACGAGCAGTACTTC,CAISVGLAGGPGTYEQYF
.,TRBV5-1,15,TRBJ1-6,TGCGCCAGCAGCCCGAGGGCAGGGATCGATTCACCCCTCCACTTT,CASSPRAGIDSPLHF
.,TRBV7-6,14,TRBJ2-7,TGTGCCAGCAGCTTATCCCGGGGATCCTACGAGCAGTACTTC,CASSLSRGSYEQYF
.,TRBV11-2,13,TRBJ2-2,TGTGCCAGCAGCTTAGATCAAATCGGGGAGCTGTTTTTT,CASSLDQIGELFF
.,TRBV6-5,13,TRBJ1-6,TGTGCCAGCATGGGAGCTTATAATTCACCCCTCCACTTT,CASMGAYNSPLHF
TRBD2,TRBV7-6,16,TRBJ2-1,TGTGCCAGCAGCTTAGGAGTACTAGCGGGGAACAATGAGCAGTTCTTC,CASSLGVLAGNNEQFF
TRBD1,TRBV5-1,16,TRBJ2-2,TGCGCCAGCAGCCTGACAGGGGCGATTAGCACCGGGGAGCTGTTTTTT,CASSLTGAISTGELFF
.,TRBV19,15,TRBJ1-2,TGTGCCAGTAGTATCGGTGTTGCCAGTGACTATGGCTACACCTTC,CASSIGVASDYGYTF
.,TRBV19,14,TRBJ2-3,TGTGCCAGTAGTCGGGACCCAAGGACAGATACGCAGTATTTT,CASSRDPRTDTQYF
TRBD2,TRBV15,17,TRBJ2-5,TGTGCCACCAGCAGAGTCGGGGCGGGGGAAGTTCGAGAGACCCAGTACTTC,CATSRVGAGEVRETQYF
.,TRBV7-9,12,TRBJ1-2,TGTGCCAGCAGCTTAGATGCTACTGGCTACACCTTC,CASSLDATGYTF
.,TRBV21-1,16,TRBJ2-5,TGTGCCAGCAGCACGCGCGCAGGACAGGGCGGAGAGACCCAGTACTTC,CASSTRAGQGGETQYF